One TCR beta chain is described in this entry. The antigen remains unidentified. Per the germline V gene, CDR1 is SQVTM and CDR2 is ANQGSEA. The CDR3 runs to 16 residues. V lost 3 bases, J lost 2 bases, and 17 bases lay in between. The sample belongs to a study of STAT5B mutations in CD4+ large granular lymphocyte leukemia. Overall study: The CDR3 'QG' motif was associated with a particular HLA allele among healthy donors.

Findings and caveats of the study: Top patient clones used TRBV06 genes more often: 8/27 versus 2/35 in controls.

Method: immunoSEQ multiplex PCR; TCRdb's copy keeps in-frame clones and lacks some. The top ten hold roughly 7.7% of the sample, which has roughly 34,000 clones, over 65% seen once. Material for sequencing was CD4+ T cells from blood buffy coats. The clonotype was recovered from a human donor in good health. This chain links TRBV29-1 with TRBJ2-1; perhaps TRBD1 as D (6 bases). CDR3 DNA: TGCAGCGTTGATTCCCCTCCAGGGGTAGCCTACAATGAGCAGTTCTTC. Translated: CSVDSPPGVAYNEQFF.